This T cell receptor beta chain was documented in a study of beta chain features in type 1 diabetes. Based on CD45RO/CCR7/CD25/CD127/CD95/CD27, CD4+ regulatory, stem cell-like memory, naive and central memory cells were sorted. Sequenced material consisted of expressed TCRB transcripts (all of the isolated RNA was reverse transcribed). Naive, central memory and regulatory T cell samples produced a mean of about 3.4 million reads. Here immunoSEQ multiplex PCR was the method, and the copy in TCRdb shows in-frame clones only, minus some. The table shows hundreds of thousands of clones, with roughly 31% occurring only once. Overall study results and limits: Significant though moderate, a shortening of TCRB CDR3s appeared in all four CD4+ subsets of Type 1 diabetes patients. Patients and controls would share equally any PCR tilt toward shorter templates.

The CDR3 extends over 16 amino acids. CDR1 is GTSNPN, CDR2 SVGIG, per germline (reference sequence). V shed 3 bases and J 4 bases; nucleotides not matched to a gene: 7. This clone has more than one count but fewer than ten. What it binds is not known. The sequenced sample consisted of naive CD4+ T cells from blood. This chain uses TRBV30 with TRBJ2-2; 11 bases line up with TRBD2. The receptor's source is a man aged 18 to 35 in good health. The CDR3 loop is CAWRRLAGLRTGELFF. The DNA of the CDR3 is TGTGCCTGGAGGAGACTAGCGGGACTCCGCACCGGGGAGCTGTTTTTT.